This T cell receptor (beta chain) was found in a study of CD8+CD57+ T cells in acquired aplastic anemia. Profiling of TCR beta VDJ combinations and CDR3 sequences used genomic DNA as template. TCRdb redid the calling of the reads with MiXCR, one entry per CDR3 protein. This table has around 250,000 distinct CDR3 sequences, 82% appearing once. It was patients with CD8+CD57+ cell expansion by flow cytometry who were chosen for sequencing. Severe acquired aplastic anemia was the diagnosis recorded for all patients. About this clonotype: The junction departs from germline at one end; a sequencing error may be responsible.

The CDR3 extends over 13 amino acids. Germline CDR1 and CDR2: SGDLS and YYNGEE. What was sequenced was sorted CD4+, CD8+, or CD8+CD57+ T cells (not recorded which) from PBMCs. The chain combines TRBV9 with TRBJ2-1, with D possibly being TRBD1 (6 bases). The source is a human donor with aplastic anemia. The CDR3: CASSARGGAETHF. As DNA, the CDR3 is TGTGCCAGCAGCGCCAGGGGTGGTGCAGAGACGCACTTC.